The sample holds one count of the clone carrying this TCR beta chain. This sample is drawn from a study of blood T cell repertoires in COVID-19. Allocation to cohorts depended on clinical history reported by the participants. The germline gives CDR1 GTSNPN, CDR2 SVGIG (reference sequence). CDR3 length: 14 residues. Trimming pared 3 bases from V and 3 bases from J, leaving 14 bases between. The method was immunoSEQ multiplex PCR; TCRdb's version includes in-frame clones alone and lacks a portion of them. The sample contains 430,000 or so clones, around nine tenths of which appear only once. The source material was PBMCs or T cells enriched from blood (not recorded which). This TCR came from a woman aged 18-29 years who had been exposed to COVID-19. The gene calls are TRBV30 and TRBJ1-2, with a tentative D call TRBD1 (5 bases). The CDR3 region has the DNA TGTGCCTGGAGCCGCCAGGGATTAGACTATGGCTACACCTTC. Its protein is CAWSRQGLDYGYTF.